The sequence of this T cell receptor beta chain was determined in a study of blood T cell repertoires in COVID-19. The CDR3 contains 16 residues. The trim removed 0 bases at V and 5 bases at J, leaving 7 bases unmatched. Germline assignment: CDR1 SGHRS and CDR2 YFSETQ. Sequencing used immunoSEQ multiplex PCR; TCRdb keeps in-frame clones, though not all of them. The sample includes more than 65,000 clones, approximately 90% of them seen just once. The sequenced material came from peripheral blood. The chain uses TRBV5-1 and TRBJ2-3, with 9 positions matching TRBD1. This sequence was found in a human donor in a cohort sampled during active COVID-19. The CDR3 sequence: CASSLARTGAKDTQYF. CDR3 nucleotides: TGCGCCAGCAGCTTGGCTAGGACAGGGGCTAAAGATACGCAGTATTTT.